A selection of T cell receptor beta chains follows, all from one sample in a study of response to subunit inactivated influenza vaccine. One entry per CDR3 protein, called by TCRdb with MiXCR from the RT-PCR reads. The sample lists about 780,000 distinct CDR3 sequences; approximately 17% were seen once. The specimen comprised PBMCs from blood, sampled around 5 days after vaccination. The receptors derive from a man aged 45-60 years who received an inactivated influenza vaccine. Both conserved end residues are part of each CDR3. Fields, in order: clone size, D gene, V gene, J gene, CDR3 DNA, CDR3 protein. A D gene is named only where the DNA matches it firmly. Some rows mark clone size as missing; the rest say once, few, many or name a class of expanded clone.

few	TRBD2	TRBV7-8	TRBJ2-1	TGTGCCAGTAACCTTTTAGCGGGGGGGTTTGATGAGCAGTTCTTC	CASNLLAGGFDEQFF
.	.	TRBV20-1	TRBJ2-1	TGCAGTGCTAGTTCAGGGTTCAATGAGCAGTTCTTC	CSASSGFNEQFF
.	TRBD2	TRBV6-5	TRBJ2-1	TGTGCCAGCAGTTACTCTGGTCGGCGGGGGGATCACAATGAGCAGTTCTTC	CASSYSGRRGDHNEQFF
.	.	TRBV7-7	TRBJ1-3	TGTGCTAGCAGCTTAGGTCGGCCGGACTCCTCTGGAAACACCATATATTTT	CASSLGRPDSSGNTIYF
many	.	TRBV29-1	TRBJ2-5	TGCAGCGTTGTGGCAGGGGTTTACCAAGAGACCCAGTACTTC	CSVVAGVYQETQYF
many	.	TRBV7-9	TRBJ2-7	TGTGCCAGCACCCGAGCCTACGAGCAGTACTTC	CASTRAYEQYF
few	.	TRBV27	TRBJ1-4	TGTGCCAGCAGTTTAACTGGCGAAAAACTGTTTTTT	CASSLTGEKLFF
.	.	TRBV25-1	TRBJ2-7	TGTGCCAGCAGTGAATCTGGGGGGGGGGCAAACGAGCAGTACTTC	CASSESGGGANEQYF
few	.	TRBV20-1	TRBJ1-6	TGCAGTGCTAGAGATACATATATGGCGGGGAACCTTTCACCCCTCCACTTT	CSARDTYMAGNLSPLHF
few	TRBD1	TRBV20-1	TRBJ1-2	TGCAGTGCCCCGGACAGGAACTATGGCTACACCTTC	CSAPDRNYGYTF
many	TRBD1	TRBV29-1	TRBJ2-5	TGCAGCGTTAAACAGACAGGGATCGAGACCCAGTACTTC	CSVKQTGIETQYF
few	.	TRBV20-1	TRBJ1-1	TGCAGTGCTAGAGATCTTCGTGGGGGGGACACTGAAGCTTTCTTT	CSARDLRGGDTEAFF
few	TRBD1	TRBV5-4	TRBJ1-2	TGTGCCAGCAGGTTAGACAGGGCCTATGGCTACACCTTC	CASRLDRAYGYTF
few	TRBD1	TRBV28	TRBJ1-2	TGTGCCAGCAGTTTACCGGGGACAGCTTCTAACTATGGCTACACCTTC	CASSLPGTASNYGYTF
many	.	TRBV20-1	TRBJ2-1	TGCAGTGCTGGGGGTGGAGTTGGTGAGCAGTTCTTC	CSAGGGVGEQFF
few	TRBD1	TRBV25-1	TRBJ2-3	TGTGCCAGCAGTGGGGGACAGTCAGGCACAGATACGCAGTATTTT	CASSGGQSGTDTQYF
.	.	TRBV4-1	TRBJ2-5	TGCGCCAGCAGCAGGACCTGGGGGGAGACCCAGTACTTC	CASSRTWGETQYF
few	TRBD2	TRBV7-9	TRBJ2-7	TGTGCCAGCGAAAGGCGGGAGGACCGGAGCTACGAGCAGTACTTC	CASERREDRSYEQYF
few	.	TRBV7-2	TRBJ2-7	TGTGCCAGCAGCTTAGGATTCCAGGGGCGAGACTACGAGCAGTACTTC	CASSLGFQGRDYEQYF
many	.	TRBV20-1	TRBJ2-3	TGCAGTGCTAGACCCTCCCACGGTACGCAGTATTTT	CSARPSHGTQYF
.	TRBD2	TRBV7-2	TRBJ2-7	TGTGCCAGCAGCTTAGGGCTAGCGGGAGTGGATTCCTACGAGCAGTACTTC	CASSLGLAGVDSYEQYF
.	TRBD2	TRBV20-1	TRBJ2-5	TGCAGTGCTAGAGATACTAGCGGGGGAGAGACCCAGTACTTC	CSARDTSGGETQYF
few	TRBD1	TRBV14	TRBJ2-1	TGTGCCAGCAGCCCGGACAGGGTGGAACAGTTCTTC	CASSPDRVEQFF
few	TRBD2	TRBV11-2	TRBJ2-2	TGTGCCAGCAGCCTCACTAGCGGGGGGAAAGCGAACACCGGGGAGCTGTTTTTT	CASSLTSGGKANTGELFF
once	TRBD1	TRBV20-1	TRBJ2-2	TGCAGTGCTAGAGATATCCGGACAGGCAACACCGGGGAGCTGTTTTTT	CSARDIRTGNTGELFF
.	.	TRBV9	TRBJ2-1	TGTGCCAGCAGCGTAGGTCTTGTGGCAGCAAAATACTCCTACAATGAGCAGTTCTTC	CASSVGLVAAKYSYNEQFF